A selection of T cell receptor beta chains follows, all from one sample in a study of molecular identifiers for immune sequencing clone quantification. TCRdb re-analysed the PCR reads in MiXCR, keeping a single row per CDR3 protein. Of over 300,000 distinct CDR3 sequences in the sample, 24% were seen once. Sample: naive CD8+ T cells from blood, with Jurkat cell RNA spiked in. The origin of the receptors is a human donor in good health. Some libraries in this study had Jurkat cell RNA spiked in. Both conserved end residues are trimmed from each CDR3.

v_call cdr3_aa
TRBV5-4 ASSSKSSGNTGELF
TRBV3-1 ASSPGQGADDEQF
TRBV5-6 ASSLKGGRNNQPQH
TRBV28 ASSAGQGWTQPQH
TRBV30 AWSSSGSTDTQY
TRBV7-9 ASSPQGSSGNTIY
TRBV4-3 ASSHTGVRTDTQY
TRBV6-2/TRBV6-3 ASSYSGLAGEQY
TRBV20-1 SASSSGSYNEQF
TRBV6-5 ASSVGGRASYEQY
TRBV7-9 ASSFDRSNTEAF
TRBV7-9 ASSLARDGIADTQY
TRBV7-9 ASSLVTGLFNQPQH
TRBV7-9 ASSPTGVTDTQY
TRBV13 ASSPRLGLDTQY
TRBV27 ASSFSTGQPQH
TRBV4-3 ASSQGQQETQY
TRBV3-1 ASSPRTGVLETQY
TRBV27 ASRTLMGPDLHEQY
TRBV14 ASRPLFPNTEAF
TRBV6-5 ASRRQGGWDTGELF
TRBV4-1 ASSQDGLGADEQF
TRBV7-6 ASSPMDSESYEQY
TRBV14 ASSPYAGGGETQY
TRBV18 ASSPEAPGAYEQY
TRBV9 ASSVGGGLQY
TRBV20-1 SASRAGGFVTGELF
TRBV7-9 ASSLTTNTGELF
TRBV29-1 SVGNNEQF
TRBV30 AWSDNTYNEQF
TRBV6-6 ASSLPQGLAGDPTPFDTQY
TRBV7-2 ASSLSGLFSNQPQH
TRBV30 AWSPDWGEGTQY
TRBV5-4 ASSLGWGNEQY
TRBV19 ASSITSGSSYEQY
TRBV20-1 SARKVNEQF
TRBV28 ASNSVGGTSDTQY
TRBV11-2 ASSSPTGIQETQY
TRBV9 ASSVNPGLAGPGANVLT
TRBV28 ASTISPSAEAF
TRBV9 ASSLSSGGWTDTQY
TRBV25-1 ASSAPGQGAYNEQF
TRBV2 ASLDYSVNEQF
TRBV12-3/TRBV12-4 ASEWAGELF
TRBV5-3 AGSSKGKTPTTPLETQY
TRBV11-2 ASSVCGDFNNEQF
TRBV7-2 ASSLSTTPFHEQF
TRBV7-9 ASTTTELGSNTGELF
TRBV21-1 ASSKLRAAGTDTQY
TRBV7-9 ASSKLAGEQY
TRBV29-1 SVEDRSFKLAKNIQY